The rows below give T cell receptor beta chains drawn from one sample of a study of blood T cell repertoires in COVID-19. Here immunoSEQ multiplex PCR was the method, and the copy in TCRdb shows in-frame clones only, minus some. The sample carries about 65,000 clones, nearly 85% recorded once. The sequenced sample consisted of peripheral blood. These receptors originate from a human donor in a cohort sampled during active COVID-19. Each CDR3 is given with its conserved first and last residue. A D gene is named only where the DNA matches it firmly. Clone size appears in some rows only: once, few, many, or a class for an expanded clone.

abundance: .; v_gene: TRBV19; d_gene: .; j_gene: TRBJ1-2; CDR3aa: CASTLAQYDGYTF; CDR3nt: TGTGCCAGTACCCTTGCCCAGTATGATGGCTACACCTTC
abundance: once; v_gene: TRBV19; d_gene: TRBD2; j_gene: TRBJ2-2; CDR3aa: CASSSGLAGVGTGELFF; CDR3nt: TGTGCCAGTAGTTCAGGACTAGCGGGGGTAGGCACCGGGGAGCTGTTTTTT
abundance: .; v_gene: TRBV7-8; d_gene: .; j_gene: TRBJ1-5; CDR3aa: CASSLSRQSRYSNQPQHF; CDR3nt: TGTGCCAGCAGCTTATCCCGACAGTCCCGCTATAGCAATCAGCCCCAGCATTTT
abundance: .; v_gene: TRBV27; d_gene: TRBD1; j_gene: TRBJ1-5; CDR3aa: CASSPRRGGGQPQHF; CDR3nt: TGTGCCAGCAGCCCGAGAAGAGGGGGCGGTCAGCCCCAGCATTTT
abundance: .; v_gene: TRBV9; d_gene: .; j_gene: TRBJ2-1; CDR3aa: CASRPRGAISNEQFF; CDR3nt: TGTGCCAGCAGACCCCGGGGGGCGATTTCCAATGAGCAGTTCTTC
abundance: .; v_gene: TRBV5-1; d_gene: .; j_gene: TRBJ1-3; CDR3aa: CASSQDSYGNTIYF; CDR3nt: TGCGCCAGCAGCCAGGACAGCTATGGAAACACCATATATTTT
abundance: .; v_gene: TRBV2; d_gene: .; j_gene: TRBJ1-2; CDR3aa: CASSESWQGYGYTF; CDR3nt: TGTGCCAGCAGTGAAAGTTGGCAGGGCTATGGCTACACCTTC
abundance: .; v_gene: TRBV6-5; d_gene: .; j_gene: TRBJ2-3; CDR3aa: CASSPNTDTQYF; CDR3nt: TGTGCCAGCAGTCCAAACACAGATACGCAGTATTTT
abundance: .; v_gene: TRBV12-3/TRBV12-4; d_gene: .; j_gene: TRBJ2-3; CDR3aa: CASSARGGHTQYF; CDR3nt: TGTGCCAGCAGTGCAAGGGGGGGACATACGCAGTATTTT
abundance: .; v_gene: TRBV9; d_gene: .; j_gene: TRBJ1-1; CDR3aa: CASSVVEGWGTEAFF; CDR3nt: TGTGCCAGCAGCGTAGTGGAGGGATGGGGCACTGAAGCTTTCTTT
abundance: .; v_gene: TRBV4-1; d_gene: TRBD2; j_gene: TRBJ2-7; CDR3aa: CASSLAGRTSYEQYF; CDR3nt: TGCGCCAGCAGCCTAGCGGGCAGGACCTCCTACGAGCAGTACTTC
abundance: .; v_gene: TRBV18; d_gene: TRBD1; j_gene: TRBJ1-2; CDR3aa: CASSPESTGGHGYTF; CDR3nt: TGTGCCAGCTCACCCGAATCGACAGGGGGTCATGGCTACACCTTC
abundance: once; v_gene: TRBV28; d_gene: .; j_gene: TRBJ1-5; CDR3aa: CASSYDTSNQPQHF; CDR3nt: TGTGCCAGCAGCTATGACACCAGCAATCAGCCCCAGCATTTT
abundance: .; v_gene: TRBV7-2; d_gene: .; j_gene: TRBJ2-7; CDR3aa: CASSLVWAGEQYF; CDR3nt: TGTGCCAGCAGCTTAGTATGGGCGGGCGAGCAGTACTTC